The 3 T cell receptor beta chains listed next were all sequenced from one sample in a study of CD8+ T cells in alopecia areata. RNA extraction and reverse transcription yielded cDNA as sequencing template. TCRdb's table, derived via immunoSEQ multiplex PCR, lists solely in-frame clones and lacks some. The sample has roughly 40,000 clones, under 65% seen once; the top ten hold under 2%. Five or six patients had their CD4+ cells sorted into CD25+CD127- cells. What was sequenced was CD4+ Tregs sorted from blood. These receptors were obtained from a human donor with alopecia areata.

The V call is TRBV5-4, the J call TRBJ1-1; 10 bases fit TRBD1. CDR3 length: 14 residues. V gave up 2 bases and J gave up 5 bases; unmatched junction bases: 3. In germline, CDR1 is SGHNT, CDR2 YYREEE (reference sequence). Here the CDR3 DNA reads TGTGCCAGCAGCTTAGGGACAGGGGAGACTGAAGCTTTCTTT. This codes for CASSLGTGETEAFF.

The chain couples TRBV6-6 to TRBJ2-1; 7 nucleotides agree with TRBD2. This CDR3 is built from 16 residues. Per germline, CDR1 MNHNY and CDR2 SVGAGI (reference sequence). The ends lost 6 bases at V and 9 bases at J; junction bases unmatched: 17. In nucleotides, the CDR3 is TGTGCCAGCAGGAACCCCATGGGGGGGGATACCGGTGAGCAGTTCTTC. Protein: CASRNPMGGDTGEQFF.

The V and J genes are TRBV7-2 and TRBJ1-2, with TRBD1 as a possible D gene (6 bases). Germline CDR1 is SGHTA and CDR2 is FQGNSA. The CDR3 runs to 16 residues. The V and J ends lost 2 bases and 2 bases respectively, with 15 bases between them. The CDR3 bases are TGTGCCAGCAGCTTAAGGACGGCAGGGGCAAACTATGGCTACACCTTC. It codes for CASSLRTAGANYGYTF.